A single sample gave rise to the 20 T cell receptor beta chains below, sequenced in a study of blood T cell repertoires in COVID-19. Assay: immunoSEQ multiplex PCR; the TCRdb copy retains only in-frame clones and omits some. This table holds approximately 160,000 clones, 85% to 95% found once. Source material: peripheral blood. The source of these receptors is a man aged 50-59 years with acute or convalescent COVID-19.

The V gene is TRBV5-1, the J gene TRBJ2-2; 8 bases line up with TRBD2. CDR1 and CDR2 from the germline V gene are SGHRS and YFSETQ. V gave up 0 bases and J gave up 0 bases; unmatched junction bases: 4. This CDR3 is built from 17 residues. This chain's CDR3 is CASSLAPAGANTGELFF. For the CDR3, the DNA is TGCGCCAGCAGCTTGGCCCCAGCGGGGGCGAACACCGGGGAGCTGTTTTTT.

The V call is TRBV7-2, the J call TRBJ2-1; 8 bases match TRBD2. CDR3 length equals 16 residues. CDR1 and CDR2 from the germline V gene are SGHTA and FQGNSA. The V gene end was trimmed by 1 base and the J gene end by 3 bases; junction bases not matched to a gene: 5. CDR3 in amino acids: CASSLGAGGNYNEQFF. DNA of the CDR3: TGTGCCAGCAGCTTAGGTGCGGGGGGAAACTACAATGAGCAGTTCTTC.

The chain couples TRBV19 to TRBJ1-5; D call uncertain. Looked up from germline, CDR1 is LNHDA and CDR2 is SQIVND (reference sequence). The V end lost 6 bases, the J end lost 0 bases, and 9 bases lay between the germline ends. The CDR3 totals 14 residues. The CDR3 DNA reads as TGTGCCAGTAGGCGTCCCTCTAGCAATCAGCCCCAGCATTTT. Its protein product is CASRRPSSNQPQHF.

CDR3 bases: TGTGCCAGCAGTGAAGGCAAGAGCTCCTACAATGAGCAGTTCTTC. Protein: CASSEGKSSYNEQFF. The genes are TRBV2 and TRBJ2-1; no clear D. Germline V gene data show CDR1 as SNHLY and CDR2 as FYNNEI. The CDR3 is made up of 15 amino acids. Trimming removed 1 base at V and 0 bases at J, with 7 bases between.

J is TRBJ1-5 and V is TRBV19, with D possibly being TRBD1 (6 bases). This CDR3 contains 15 residues. V was cut by 4 bases and J by 5 bases, with 15 bases left in between. Germline V gene lookup returns CDR1 LNHDA and CDR2 SQIVND (reference sequence). The CDR3 DNA sequence: TGTGCCAGTAGTAGAGGAAGGGGGGGCTATCAGCCCCAGCATTTT. It translates to CASSRGRGGYQPQHF. The variable domain in full, completed from reference TRBV19 and TRBJ1-5, reads DGGITQSPKYLFRKEGQNVTLSCEQNLNHDAMYWYRQDPGQGLRLIYYSQIVNDFQKGDIAEGYSVSREKKESFPLTVTSAQKNPTAFYLCASSRGRGGYQPQHFGDGTRLSIL.

This clone came up once. The chain recombines TRBV4-3 with TRBJ1-2; TRBD1 is a possible D gene (5 bases). V dropped 1 base and J dropped 7 bases, with 19 bases sitting between them. Germline V lookup: CDR1 LGHNA, CDR2 YSLEER. This CDR3 is built from 16 residues. The CDR3 loop reads CASSQVGGALAGGYTF. For the CDR3, the DNA is TGCGCCAGCAGCCAAGTTGGTGGGGCCTTGGCTGGTGGCTACACCTTC.

This chain links TRBV4-2 with TRBJ2-2; 12 nucleotides align to TRBD2. Trimming removed 0 bases from V and 6 bases from J; junction bases left unmatched: 5. Germline CDR1 and CDR2: LGHNA and YNFKEQ. The CDR3 consists of 17 residues. In nucleotides, the CDR3 is TGTGCCAGCAGCCAAGATTGGACTAGCGGGAATTCCGGGGAGCTGTTTTTT. As protein: CASSQDWTSGNSGELFF.

The genes are TRBV7-9 and TRBJ2-1, with 9 nucleotides matching TRBD1. The junction had 10 bases not matched to a gene; V was cut back by 6 bases and J by 4 bases. Germline CDR1 is SEHNR and CDR2 is FQNEAQ (reference sequence). The length of the CDR3 is 16 residues. The CDR3 bases are TGTGCCAGCAGAAGTAGAGGACAGGGGATTTACAATGAGCAGTTCTTC. Translated, it gives CASRSRGQGIYNEQFF. Full variable domain (outside the CDR3, taken from reference TRBV7-9 and TRBJ2-1): DTGVSQNPRHKITKRGQNVTFRCDPISEHNRLYWYRQTLGQGPEFLTYFQNEAQLEKSRLLSDRFSAERPKGSFSTLEIQRTEQGDSAMYLCASRSRGQGIYNEQFFGPGTRLTVL.

The chain combines TRBV7-9 with TRBJ1-4, with TRBD1 matching 8 bases. This CDR3 region has 15 residues. The germline gives CDR1 SEHNR, CDR2 FQNEAQ (reference sequence). V was clipped by 5 bases and J by 0 bases; unmatched bases: 2. In DNA form, the CDR3 reads TGTGCCAGCAGCAGGGACAGGACAACTAATGAAAAACTGTTTTTT. Translating gives CASSRDRTTNEKLFF. Drawing the rest from reference TRBV7-9 and TRBJ1-4, the complete variable domain is DTGVSQNPRHKITKRGQNVTFRCDPISEHNRLYWYRQTLGQGPEFLTYFQNEAQLEKSRLLSDRFSAERPKGSFSTLEIQRTEQGDSAMYLCASSRDRTTNEKLFFGSGTQLSVL.

This rearrangement joins TRBV29-1 to TRBJ2-1; D is ambiguous. The CDR3 sequence is 10 residues long. V was trimmed by 4 bases and J by 5 bases, leaving 3 bases between them. Per the germline V gene, CDR1 is SQVTM and CDR2 is ANQGSEA. The CDR3 sequence is CSVGNNEQFF. Written as DNA, the CDR3 is TGCAGCGTTGGTAACAATGAGCAGTTCTTC.

V is TRBV10-3 and J is TRBJ1-5; TRBD1 aligns across 9 bases. J gave up 4 bases and V 10 bases, and 5 bases lay outside the gene matches. Germline CDR1 and CDR2: ENHRY and SYGVKD. This CDR3 is 13 amino acids long. For the CDR3, the DNA is TGTGCCACCTTACAGGGGGCAAATCAGCCCCAGCATTTT. This codes for CATLQGANQPQHF.

The chain recombines TRBV5-6 with TRBJ2-3; 11 nucleotides agree with TRBD2. This CDR3 region has 15 residues. Trimming took 5 bases from V and 3 from J; bases not matched to a gene: 5. Germline V gene lookup returns CDR1 SGHDT and CDR2 YYEEEE. CDR3 nucleotide sequence: TGTGCCAGCAGAACGGGACTAGCGGAAACAGATACGCAGTATTTT. Translated: CASRTGLAETDTQYF.

This chain links TRBV5-1 with TRBJ2-7, with 11 bases fitting TRBD2. This CDR3 contains 20 residues. V dropped 0 bases and J dropped 5; count of bases not matched to a gene: 19. CDR1 and CDR2 (germline): SGHRS, YFSETQ. The CDR3 region has the DNA TGCGCCAGCAGCTTGGTCCTCGGACTAGCGGGTTTAAACAACCACCACGAGCAGTACTTC. Its translation: CASSLVLGLAGLNNHHEQYF. The full variable domain, its missing parts supplied by reference TRBV5-1 and TRBJ2-7, is KAGVTQTPRYLIKTRGQQVTLSCSPISGHRSVSWYQQTPGQGLQFLFEYFSETQRNKGNFPGRFSGRQFSNSRSEMNVSTLELGDSALYLCASSLVLGLAGLNNHHEQYFGPGTRLTVT.

This clone was detected only once. V usage is TRBV2 and J usage is TRBJ2-7; the D gene is possibly TRBD1 (7 bases). The V end was cut by 7 bases, the J end by 6 bases, with 16 bases between. This CDR3 spans 13 amino acids. Germline V CDR1 and CDR2: SNHLY, FYNNEI. The CDR3 sequence: CASTPTGRFEQYF. The CDR3, as DNA: TGTGCCAGCACTCCGACAGGGAGGTTCGAGCAGTACTTC.

The chain is built from TRBV20-1 and TRBJ1-1, with 8 nucleotides matching TRBD1. The germline V gene encodes CDR1 DFQATT and CDR2 SNEGSKA (reference sequence). The CDR3 has 15 residues. V lost 3 bases to trimming and J lost 5 bases; unmatched junction nucleotides: 11. DNA of the CDR3: TGCAGTGCTAGTGTCTTCGGACAGGGATGGACTGAAGCTTTCTTT. This encodes CSASVFGQGWTEAFF.

The chain joins TRBV4-1 to TRBJ2-1; TRBD2 agrees at 10 bases. The V gene's germline CDR1 is MGHRA and CDR2 YSYEKL. With V trimmed by 1 base and J by 8 bases, 5 bases remained unmatched. The CDR3 loop spans 15 amino acids. The CDR3 sequence is CASSQGLAGPDEQFF. The CDR3 region has the DNA TGCGCCAGCAGCCAAGGACTAGCGGGTCCTGATGAGCAGTTCTTC.

The V call is TRBV5-6, the J call TRBJ2-5, with 9 bases aligning to TRBD2. Germline V gene sequence: CDR1 SGHDT, CDR2 YYEEEE. The CDR3 length is 16 residues. The V gene end was trimmed by 0 bases and the J gene end by 1 base; junction bases not matched to a gene: 4. The CDR3 DNA sequence: TGTGCCAGCAGCTTGGGGCTAGCGGGGTTCCAAGAGACCCAGTACTTC. Translation gives CASSLGLAGFQETQYF. Filled out from reference TRBV5-6 and TRBJ2-5, the complete variable domain reads DAGVTQSPTHLIKTRGQQVTLRCSPKSGHDTVSWYQQALGQGPQFIFQYYEEEERQRGNFPDRFSGHQFPNYSSELNVNALLLGDSALYLCASSLGLAGFQETQYFGPGTRLLVL.

This clone was recorded once. This rearrangement joins TRBV3-1 (or the pseudogene TRBV3-2) to TRBJ1-5; D is ambiguous. CDR3 length: 15 residues. The V gene's germline CDR1 is LGHDT and CDR2 YNNKEL (reference sequence). The V gene lost 0 bases and the J gene lost 3 bases, with 9 bases spanning the gap. The CDR3 bases are TGTGCCAGCAGCCAAGATTATGACAACAATCAGCCCCAGCATTTT. It yields the protein CASSQDYDNNQPQHF.

The chain has TRBV5-1 and TRBJ1-2; 7 bases line up with TRBD1. The germline CDR1 and CDR2 sequences are SGHRS and YFSETQ. With V trimmed by 0 bases and J by 1 base, 6 bases remained unmatched. CDR3 size: 16 residues. Here the CDR3 reads CASSLAVGGGNYGYTF. DNA for the CDR3: TGCGCCAGCAGCTTGGCCGTAGGGGGCGGTAACTATGGCTACACCTTC.

In this sample, this clone turned up once. The chain carries TRBV29-1 and TRBJ2-7; TRBD2 might be the D (6 bases). V was pared by 2 bases and J by 3 bases, with 8 bases between. The length of the CDR3 is 12 residues. Germline CDR1 SQVTM, CDR2 ANQGSEA. The CDR3 nucleotides are TGCAGCGTTGAAACTAGCAACTACGAGCAGTACTTC. Residues: CSVETSNYEQYF.